The TCR beta chain under discussion was sequenced for a study of low-dose radiotherapy and immunotherapy resistance in tumors. Study context: A total of 6.5 Gy was given to Cohort 1 as 0.5 Gy per fraction every 2 weeks. Patients received cyclophosphamide 200 mg/m2 intravenously every two weeks, the day before radiation-immunotherapy.

As to time point: before trial treatment. The CDR3 has 15 residues. Germline V gene data show CDR1 as SNHLY and CDR2 as FYNNEI. Trimming removed 2 bases at V and 0 bases at J, with 11 bases between. Gene-specific TRAV and TRBV primers were used for first-strand cDNA, covering alpha and beta chains. TCRs were put through approximately 20 PCR cycles of amplification with Phusion. A constant-region primer and the V-primer adapter served as the primer pair. Amplifying the isolated mRNA was done by in vitro transcription. TCRdb used MiXCR to reprocess the reads, holding one entry per CDR3 protein. The sample lists tens of thousands of distinct CDR3 sequences; 15% to 20% were seen once. This clonotype was seen at least ten times.

The TCR originated in a male donor with prostate cancer. V is TRBV2 and J is TRBJ2-7; D is uncertain. The input for sequencing was PBMCs, taken before treatment. The CDR3 protein is CASSELGQSSYEQYF. The DNA of the CDR3 is TGTGCCAGCAGTGAACTAGGCCAGAGCTCCTACGAGCAGTACTTC.